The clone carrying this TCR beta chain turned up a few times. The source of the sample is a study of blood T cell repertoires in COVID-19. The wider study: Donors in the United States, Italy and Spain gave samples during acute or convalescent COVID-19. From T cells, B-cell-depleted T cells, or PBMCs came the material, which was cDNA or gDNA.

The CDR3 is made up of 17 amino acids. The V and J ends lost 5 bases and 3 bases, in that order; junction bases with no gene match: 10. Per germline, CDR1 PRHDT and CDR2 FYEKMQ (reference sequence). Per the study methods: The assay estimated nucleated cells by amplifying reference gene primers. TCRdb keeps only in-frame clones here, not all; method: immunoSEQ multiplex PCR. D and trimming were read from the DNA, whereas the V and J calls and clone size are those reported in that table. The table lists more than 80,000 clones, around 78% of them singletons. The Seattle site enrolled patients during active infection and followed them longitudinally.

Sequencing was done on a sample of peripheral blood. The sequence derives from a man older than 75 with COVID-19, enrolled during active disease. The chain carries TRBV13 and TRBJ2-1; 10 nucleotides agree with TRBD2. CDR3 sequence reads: CASSGGSGRLYYNEQFF. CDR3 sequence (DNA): TGTGCCAGCAGCGGTGGTAGCGGGAGGTTATACTACAATGAGCAGTTCTTC.